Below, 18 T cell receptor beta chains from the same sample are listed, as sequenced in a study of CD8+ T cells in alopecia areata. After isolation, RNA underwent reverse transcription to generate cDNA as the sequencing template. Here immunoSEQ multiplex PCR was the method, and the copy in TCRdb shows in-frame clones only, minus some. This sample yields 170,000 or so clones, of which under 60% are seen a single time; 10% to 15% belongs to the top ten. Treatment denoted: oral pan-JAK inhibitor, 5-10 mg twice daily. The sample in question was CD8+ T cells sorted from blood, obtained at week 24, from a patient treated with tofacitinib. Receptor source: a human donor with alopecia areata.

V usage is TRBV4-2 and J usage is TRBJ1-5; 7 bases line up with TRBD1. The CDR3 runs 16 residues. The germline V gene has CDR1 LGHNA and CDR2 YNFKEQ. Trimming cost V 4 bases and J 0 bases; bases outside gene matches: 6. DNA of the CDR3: TGTGCCAGCAGCCTCCAGGGGGGTAGTAGCAATCAGCCCCAGCATTTT. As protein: CASSLQGGSSNQPQHF.

The CDR3 loop reads CASQGEYNSPLHF. As DNA, the CDR3 is TGTGCCAGCCAGGGGGAATATAATTCACCCCTCCACTTT. V usage is TRBV4-2 and J usage is TRBJ1-6; 7 nucleotides match TRBD1. The germline V gene has CDR1 LGHNA and CDR2 YNFKEQ. V gave up 8 bases and J gave up 4 bases; unmatched junction bases: 2. CDR3 length: 13 amino acids.

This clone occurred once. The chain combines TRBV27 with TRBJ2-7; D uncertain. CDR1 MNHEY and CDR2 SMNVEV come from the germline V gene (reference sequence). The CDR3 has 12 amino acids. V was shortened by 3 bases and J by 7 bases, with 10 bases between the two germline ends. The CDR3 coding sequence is TGTGCCAGCAGTTTTGTGGGTGGAGAGCAGTACTTC. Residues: CASSFVGGEQYF.

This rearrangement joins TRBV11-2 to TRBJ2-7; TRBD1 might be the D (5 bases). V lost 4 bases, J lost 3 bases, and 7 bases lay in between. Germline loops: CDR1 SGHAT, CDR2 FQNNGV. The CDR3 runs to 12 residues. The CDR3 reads CASSSGFYEQYF. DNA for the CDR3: TGTGCCAGCAGCTCAGGGTTCTACGAGCAGTACTTC. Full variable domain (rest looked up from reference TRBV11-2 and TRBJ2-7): EAGVAQSPRYKIIEKRQSVAFWCNPISGHATLYWYQQILGQGPKLLIQFQNNGVVDDSQLPKDRFSAERLKGVDSTLKIQPAKLEDSAVYLCASSSGFYEQYFGPGTRLTVT.

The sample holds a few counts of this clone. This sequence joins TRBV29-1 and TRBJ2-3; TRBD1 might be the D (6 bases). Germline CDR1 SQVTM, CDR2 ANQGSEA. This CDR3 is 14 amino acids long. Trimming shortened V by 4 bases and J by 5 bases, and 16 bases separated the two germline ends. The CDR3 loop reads CSVVSQGRGDTQYF. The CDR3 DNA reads TGCAGCGTTGTTAGTCAGGGGCGTGGAGATACGCAGTATTTT.

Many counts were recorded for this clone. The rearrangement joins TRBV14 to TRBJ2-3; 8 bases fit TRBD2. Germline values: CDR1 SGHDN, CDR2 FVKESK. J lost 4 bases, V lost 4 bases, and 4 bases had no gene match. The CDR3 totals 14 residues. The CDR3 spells CASSPGGPADTQYF. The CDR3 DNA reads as TGTGCCAGCAGCCCGGGGGGGCCTGCAGATACGCAGTATTTT.

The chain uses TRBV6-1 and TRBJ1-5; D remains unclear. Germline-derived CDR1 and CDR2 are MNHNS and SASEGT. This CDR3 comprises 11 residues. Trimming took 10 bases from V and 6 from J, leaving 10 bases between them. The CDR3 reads CAKLARQPQHF. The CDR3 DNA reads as TGTGCCAAGCTCGCTCGTCAGCCCCAGCATTTT.

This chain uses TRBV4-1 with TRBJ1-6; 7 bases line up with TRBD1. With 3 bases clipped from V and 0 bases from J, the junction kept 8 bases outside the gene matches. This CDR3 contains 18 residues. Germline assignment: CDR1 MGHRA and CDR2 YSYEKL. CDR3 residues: CASSHAGTESSYNSPLHF. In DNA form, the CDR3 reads TGCGCCAGCAGCCATGCCGGGACAGAGAGCTCCTATAATTCACCCCTCCACTTT.

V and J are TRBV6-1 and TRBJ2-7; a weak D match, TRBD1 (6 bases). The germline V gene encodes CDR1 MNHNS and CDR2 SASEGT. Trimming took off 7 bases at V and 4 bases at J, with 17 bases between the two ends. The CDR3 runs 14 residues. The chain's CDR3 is CASIGYGQSYEQYF. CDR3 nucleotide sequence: TGTGCCAGCATTGGGTATGGACAGTCTTACGAGCAGTACTTC.

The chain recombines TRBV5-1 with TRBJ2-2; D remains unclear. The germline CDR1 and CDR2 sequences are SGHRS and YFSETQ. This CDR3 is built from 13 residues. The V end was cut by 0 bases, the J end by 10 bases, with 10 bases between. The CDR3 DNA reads TGCGCCAGCAGCTTGGCCCCCTCCAAGGAGCTGTTTTTT. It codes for CASSLAPSKELFF.

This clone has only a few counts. DNA for the CDR3: TGCAGCGTTGACCCCCCAGGCAACTATGGCTACACCTTC. Translated, it gives CSVDPPGNYGYTF. J is TRBJ1-2 and V is TRBV29-1; D not certain. Looked up from germline, CDR1 is SQVTM and CDR2 is ANQGSEA. The V and J ends lost 3 bases and 2 bases respectively, with 10 bases between them. The CDR3 consists of 13 residues.

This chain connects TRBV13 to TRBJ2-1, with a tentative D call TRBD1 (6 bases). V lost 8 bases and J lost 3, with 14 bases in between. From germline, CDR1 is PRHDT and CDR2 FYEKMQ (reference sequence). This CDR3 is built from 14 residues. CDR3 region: CASSTTGDYNEQFF. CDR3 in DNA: TGTGCCAGCTCGACGACAGGCGACTACAATGAGCAGTTCTTC.

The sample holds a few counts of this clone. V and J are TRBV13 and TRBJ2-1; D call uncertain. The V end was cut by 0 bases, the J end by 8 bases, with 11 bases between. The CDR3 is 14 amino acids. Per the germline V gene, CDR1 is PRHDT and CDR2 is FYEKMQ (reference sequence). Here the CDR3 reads CASSLGRVPHEQFF. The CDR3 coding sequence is TGTGCCAGCAGCTTAGGCCGGGTGCCCCATGAGCAGTTCTTC.

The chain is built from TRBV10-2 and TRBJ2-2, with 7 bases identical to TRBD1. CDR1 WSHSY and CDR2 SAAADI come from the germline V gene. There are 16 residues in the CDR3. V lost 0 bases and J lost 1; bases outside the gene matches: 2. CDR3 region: CASSESTGRNTGELFF. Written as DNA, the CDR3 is TGCGCCAGCAGTGAGTCGACAGGGCGGAACACCGGGGAGCTGTTTTTT.

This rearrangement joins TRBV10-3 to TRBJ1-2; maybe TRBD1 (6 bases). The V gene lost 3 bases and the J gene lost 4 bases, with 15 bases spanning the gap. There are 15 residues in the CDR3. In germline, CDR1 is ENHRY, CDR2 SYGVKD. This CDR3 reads CAISDPRDTIYGYTF. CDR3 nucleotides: TGTGCCATCAGTGACCCCCGGGACACGATCTATGGCTACACCTTC.

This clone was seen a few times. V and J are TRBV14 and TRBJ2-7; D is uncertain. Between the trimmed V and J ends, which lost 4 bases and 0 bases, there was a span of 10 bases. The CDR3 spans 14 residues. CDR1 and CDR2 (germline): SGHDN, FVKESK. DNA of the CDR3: TGTGCCAGCAGCCCCCCTGGTACCTCCTACGAGCAGTACTTC. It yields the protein CASSPPGTSYEQYF.

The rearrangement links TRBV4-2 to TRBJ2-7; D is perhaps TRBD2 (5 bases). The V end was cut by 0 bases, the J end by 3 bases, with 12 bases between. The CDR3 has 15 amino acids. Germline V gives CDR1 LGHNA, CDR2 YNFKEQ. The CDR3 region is CASSQERLALYEQYF. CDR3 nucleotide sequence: TGTGCCAGCAGCCAAGAGCGGCTAGCTCTCTACGAGCAGTACTTC.

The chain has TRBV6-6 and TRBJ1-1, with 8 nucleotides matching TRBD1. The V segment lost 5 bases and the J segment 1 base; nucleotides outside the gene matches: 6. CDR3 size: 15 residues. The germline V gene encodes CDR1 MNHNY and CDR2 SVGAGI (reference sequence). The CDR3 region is CASSPGTGPNTEAFF. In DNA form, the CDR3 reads TGTGCCAGCAGTCCCGGGACAGGTCCGAACACTGAAGCTTTCTTT.